The 15 T cell receptor beta chains below were found in one sample sequenced in a study of T cells expressing NK-cell markers. For each CDR3 protein, TCRdb gives one entry from its re-call of the 5' RACE reads, without DNA. The sample has approximately 150,000 distinct CDR3 sequences. The specimen sequenced was blood T cells: a sorted CD56 or NKG2C T cell subset, CD4+ or CD8+ T cells, or bulk PBMC T cells (not recorded which). The receptors were sampled from a man younger than 35 in good health.

The chain joins TRBV7-6 to TRBJ2-1; no DNA is available, so the TRBD2 call from TCRdb remains unchecked. From germline, CDR1 is SGHVS and CDR2 FNYEAQ. CDR3 length equals 16 residues. CDR3 loop: CASSLLTSENYNEQFF. Using reference TRBV7-6 and TRBJ2-1 for the parts outside the CDR3, the full variable domain is GAGVSQSPRYKVTKRGQDVALRCDPISGHVSLYWYRQALGQGPEFLTYFNYEAQQDKSGLPNDRFSAERPEGSISTLTIQRTEQRDSAMYRCASSLLTSENYNEQFFGPGTRLTVL.

The V and J genes are TRBV7-2 and TRBJ2-1; without DNA, the TCRdb call of TRBD2 cannot be checked. The CDR3 has 16 residues. CDR1 is SGHTA and CDR2 is FQGNSA in the germline V gene. CDR3 loop: CASSLASGRVYNEQFF.

The chain carries TRBV30 and TRBJ2-6; there is no DNA to check the TCRdb D call of TRBD1. The CDR3 is 19 residues long. Germline CDR1 GTSNPN, CDR2 SVGIG (reference sequence). CDR3 region: CAWSLLTGTGGSGANVLTF.

This chain joins TRBV28 and TRBJ2-2; lacking DNA, the TRBD2 call made by TCRdb goes unchecked. The CDR3 sequence is 14 residues long. The germline V gene has CDR1 MDHEN and CDR2 SYDVKM. CDR3: CASRTSGNTGELFF.

This chain links TRBV12-3 or TRBV12-4 with TRBJ1-1; TCRdb selects TRBD1, and the lack of DNA leaves this call unchecked. The CDR3 runs to 14 residues. The CDR3 here is CASSQGDGGTEAFF.

The chain combines TRBV14 with TRBJ2-1; TCRdb reports TRBD2, a call that lacks DNA to check it against. From germline, CDR1 is SGHDN and CDR2 FVKESK. The CDR3 loop spans 15 amino acids. CDR3: CASSQVAGVDNEQFF.

CDR3 in amino acids: CASSLQDSYTEAFF. V is TRBV5-6 and J is TRBJ1-1; TCRdb calls TRBD1, which cannot be checked without DNA. The germline CDR1 and CDR2 sequences are SGHDT and YYEEEE. This CDR3 is 14 amino acids long.

The J gene is TRBJ2-1, the V gene TRBV9; TCRdb reports TRBD1, a call that lacks DNA to check it against. Germline loops: CDR1 SGDLS, CDR2 YYNGEE. CDR3 length: 16 amino acids. The CDR3 region is CASSVALDTFSNEQFF.

The V and J genes are TRBV2 and TRBJ1-4. Germline values: CDR1 SNHLY, CDR2 FYNNEI. The CDR3 spans 14 residues. The CDR3 loop is CASSDVEVNEKLFF.

The V gene is TRBV3-1, the J gene TRBJ2-1; TCRdb's D call, TRBD2, is unchecked because there is no DNA. The CDR3 consists of 17 residues. Germline values: CDR1 LGHDT, CDR2 YNNKEL (reference sequence). CDR3 protein: CASSQVSGTSSYNEQFF.

This rearrangement joins TRBV4-2 to TRBJ2-1; the D call from TCRdb, TRBD2, cannot be confirmed without DNA. Germline CDR1 is LGHNA and CDR2 is YNFKEQ. The CDR3 sequence is 17 residues long. CDR3 region: CASSQDLTSGPYNEQFF.

The chain recombines TRBV30 with TRBJ2-1; TCRdb's D gene call, TRBD1, goes unchecked for lack of DNA. The germline V gene encodes CDR1 GTSNPN and CDR2 SVGIG (reference sequence). CDR3 length: 15 residues. CDR3: CAWSLTGDAYNEQFF.

The chain joins TRBV20-1 to TRBJ2-2; TCRdb proposes TRBD2, but this gene call is untestable without DNA. This CDR3 comprises 15 residues. Germline CDR1 and CDR2: DFQATT and SNEGSKA (reference sequence). This CDR3 reads CSARDYREGTGELFF.

The CDR3 protein is CSAGTGEGNSPLHF. The V and J genes are TRBV20-1 and TRBJ1-6; the D gene TCRdb calls, TRBD1, cannot be checked with no DNA. CDR3 length: 14 residues. Germline V lookup: CDR1 DFQATT, CDR2 SNEGSKA (reference sequence).

The chain is built from TRBV27 and TRBJ2-7; no DNA is available, so the TRBD1 call from TCRdb remains unchecked. CDR1 is MNHEY and CDR2 is SMNVEV in the germline V gene (reference sequence). The CDR3 loop spans 14 amino acids. The CDR3 here is CASSPGGRSDEQYF.